This T cell receptor beta chain derives from a study of blood T cell repertoires in COVID-19. TCRdb's table, derived via immunoSEQ multiplex PCR, lists solely in-frame clones and lacks some. The table shows roughly 170,000 clones, with about 79% occurring only once. Trimming took 0 bases from V and 9 from J, leaving 7 bases between them. The CDR3 sequence is 12 residues long. Germline-derived CDR1 and CDR2 are LGHDT and YNNKEL (reference sequence). The chain uses TRBV3-1 (or the pseudogene TRBV3-2) and TRBJ2-3; the D is unclear. The specimen was peripheral blood. This TCR was recovered from a woman aged 65 to 85 with acute or convalescent COVID-19. CDR3: CASSQDLLTQYF. For the CDR3, the DNA is TGTGCCAGCAGCCAAGATCTACTAACGCAGTATTTT.